The clone carrying this T cell receptor (beta chain) was seen ten or more times. Its antigen is undetermined. TCRdb recomputed calls from the RACE reads with MiXCR, one row per CDR3 protein. The sample records about 400,000 distinct CDR3 sequences, under 6.5% being singletons. The data originate from a study of human T cells and chemical hapten exposure. Study conclusions and caveats: Alopecia was present in the donors, so their immune response may differ from healthy people's.

Time point given: patch test 2, 6 weeks after DPC sensitization. Treatment in this sample: therapeutic diphenylcyclopropenone sensitization with weekly scalp DPC. The CDR3 covers 11 residues. Trimming stripped 7 bases from V and 4 bases from J, with 9 bases between. Looked up from germline, CDR1 is SQVTM and CDR2 is ANQGSEA. V and J are TRBV29-1 and TRBJ2-3; no reliable D call. The sample in question was whole blood, obtained in connection with sensitization to the hapten diphenylcyclopropenone (DPC). The TCR comes from a woman aged 18-35 years with alopecia areata. Some clones in this sample may be carry-over from other donors' samples. CDR3 in amino acids: CSALKSDTQYF. For the CDR3, the DNA is TGCAGCGCCCTGAAGTCAGATACGCAGTATTTT.